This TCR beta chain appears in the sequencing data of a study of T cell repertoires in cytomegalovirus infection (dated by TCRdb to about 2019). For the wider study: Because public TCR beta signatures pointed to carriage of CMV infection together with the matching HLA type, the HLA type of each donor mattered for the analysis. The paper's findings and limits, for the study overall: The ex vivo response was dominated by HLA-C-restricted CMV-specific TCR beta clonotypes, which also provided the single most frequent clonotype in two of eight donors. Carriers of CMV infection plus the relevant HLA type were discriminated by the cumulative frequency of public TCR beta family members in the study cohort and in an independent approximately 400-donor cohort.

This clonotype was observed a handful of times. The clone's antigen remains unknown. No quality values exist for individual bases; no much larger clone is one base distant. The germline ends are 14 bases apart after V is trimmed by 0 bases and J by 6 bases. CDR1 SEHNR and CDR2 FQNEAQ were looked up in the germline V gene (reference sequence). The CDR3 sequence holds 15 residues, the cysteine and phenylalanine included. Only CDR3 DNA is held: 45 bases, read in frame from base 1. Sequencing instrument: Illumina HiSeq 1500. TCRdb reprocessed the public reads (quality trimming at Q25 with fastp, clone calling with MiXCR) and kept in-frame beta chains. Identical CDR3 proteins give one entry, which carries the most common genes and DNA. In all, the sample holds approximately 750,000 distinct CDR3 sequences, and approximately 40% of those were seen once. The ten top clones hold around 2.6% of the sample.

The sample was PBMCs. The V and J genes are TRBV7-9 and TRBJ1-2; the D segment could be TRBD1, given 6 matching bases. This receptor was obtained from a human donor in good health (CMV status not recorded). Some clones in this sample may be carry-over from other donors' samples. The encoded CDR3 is CASSLAARGANGYTF. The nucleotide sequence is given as TGTGCCAGCAGCTTAGCTGCTCGGGGGGCGAATGGCTACACCTTC.